Listed below are T cell receptor beta chains from one sample, sequenced in a study of STAT3 mutations in large granular lymphocyte leukemia. The repertoire was sequenced with immunoSEQ multiplex PCR; TCRdb's copy has only in-frame clones and lacks some. Of about 4,300 clones listed, around 55% were seen once; the top ten hold roughly 55%. Specimen: peripheral blood mononuclear cells. The receptors were sampled from a male patient aged 50 to 59 with T-cell large granular lymphocyte leukemia. Some clones in this sample may be carry-over from other donors' samples. Both conserved end residues are part of each CDR3. Each record gives: clone size, J gene, D gene, V gene, CDR3 DNA, CDR3 protein. The D gene is left open where the match is weak. Expanded clones get a size class; other rows say once, few or many, or leave the size out.

clone size: once
J gene: TRBJ2-5
D gene: .
V gene: TRBV5-1
CDR3 DNA: TGCGCCAGCAGCCCGTATGGGCCTCAAGAGACCCAGTACTTC
CDR3 protein: CASSPYGPQETQYF

clone size: few
J gene: TRBJ2-7
D gene: .
V gene: TRBV28
CDR3 DNA: TGTGCCAGCAGTTCCGTACGCTACGAGCAGTACTTC
CDR3 protein: CASSSVRYEQYF

clone size: few
J gene: TRBJ1-2
D gene: TRBD1
V gene: TRBV13
CDR3 DNA: TGTGCCAGCAGCGTCGCCGGGACAGGGAATTATGGCTACACCTTC
CDR3 protein: CASSVAGTGNYGYTF

clone size: .
J gene: TRBJ2-1
D gene: TRBD1
V gene: TRBV18
CDR3 DNA: TGTGCCAGCTCAATCGGACAGGGGGCCCCCAATGAGCAGTTCTTC
CDR3 protein: CASSIGQGAPNEQFF

clone size: .
J gene: TRBJ2-5
D gene: TRBD2
V gene: TRBV18
CDR3 DNA: TGTGCCAGCTCACTCGGGACTAGCGGTCAAGAGACCCAGTACTTC
CDR3 protein: CASSLGTSGQETQYF

clone size: .
J gene: TRBJ2-5
D gene: TRBD2
V gene: TRBV29-1
CDR3 DNA: TGCAGCTTCAGACTAGCGGGAGGGGTAGAGACCCAGTACTTC
CDR3 protein: CSFRLAGGVETQYF

clone size: .
J gene: TRBJ2-7
D gene: .
V gene: TRBV10-3
CDR3 DNA: TGTGCCATCAGTGAGGGGGTCCGTTTTGGGTACGAGCAGTACTTC
CDR3 protein: CAISEGVRFGYEQYF

clone size: .
J gene: TRBJ2-3
D gene: .
V gene: TRBV5-1
CDR3 DNA: TGCGCCAGCAGCTTGGGTGCGGGATGGGGCACAGATACGCAGTATTTT
CDR3 protein: CASSLGAGWGTDTQYF

clone size: few
J gene: TRBJ1-4
D gene: .
V gene: TRBV13
CDR3 DNA: TGTGCCAGCAGCTTAGGCACTAATGAAAAACTGTTTTTT
CDR3 protein: CASSLGTNEKLFF

clone size: few
J gene: TRBJ1-2
D gene: TRBD1
V gene: TRBV5-1
CDR3 DNA: TGCGCCAGCAGCTTGGAGGGGGCGAATGGCTACACCTTC
CDR3 protein: CASSLEGANGYTF

clone size: .
J gene: TRBJ1-1
D gene: .
V gene: TRBV18
CDR3 DNA: TGTGCCAGCTCACCAAGGACAGCGAACACTGAAGCTTTCTTT
CDR3 protein: CASSPRTANTEAFF

clone size: .
J gene: TRBJ1-1
D gene: .
V gene: TRBV18
CDR3 DNA: TGTGCCAGCTCAAAATCCGGGGAGGGCACTGAAGCTTTCTTT
CDR3 protein: CASSKSGEGTEAFF

clone size: .
J gene: TRBJ1-1
D gene: .
V gene: TRBV5-1
CDR3 DNA: TGCGCCAGCAGCTCTGATCTCAACACTGAAGCTTTCTTT
CDR3 protein: CASSSDLNTEAFF

clone size: .
J gene: TRBJ2-5
D gene: .
V gene: TRBV29-1
CDR3 DNA: TGCAGCGTTGAACAACAGGCAGAGACCCAGTACTTC
CDR3 protein: CSVEQQAETQYF

clone size: few
J gene: TRBJ1-1
D gene: .
V gene: TRBV5-1
CDR3 DNA: TGCGCCAGCAGCTTCGGCGCGGGGGCTGAAGCTTTCTTT
CDR3 protein: CASSFGAGAEAFF

clone size: few
J gene: TRBJ2-7
D gene: .
V gene: TRBV27
CDR3 DNA: TGTGCCAGCAGTACCCCAGGATACGAGCAGTACTTC
CDR3 protein: CASSTPGYEQYF

clone size: .
J gene: TRBJ2-5
D gene: TRBD1
V gene: TRBV7-2
CDR3 DNA: TGTGCCAGCAGCTTTCCAGGGGGAGAGACCCAGTACTTC
CDR3 protein: CASSFPGGETQYF

clone size: medium-sized
J gene: TRBJ2-2
D gene: .
V gene: TRBV6-1
CDR3 DNA: TGTGCCAGCAGTGAAGCGTTGGATGGGGCCGGGGAGCTGTTTTTT
CDR3 protein: CASSEALDGAGELFF

clone size: .
J gene: TRBJ2-1
D gene: .
V gene: TRBV18
CDR3 DNA: TGTGCCAGCTCACCACAGGGACTCCCGGGCGGCAATGAGCAGTTCTTC
CDR3 protein: CASSPQGLPGGNEQFF

clone size: few
J gene: TRBJ2-7
D gene: .
V gene: TRBV28
CDR3 DNA: TGTGCCAGCAGGCTGACCTACGAGCAGTACTTC
CDR3 protein: CASRLTYEQYF

clone size: .
J gene: TRBJ1-2
D gene: .
V gene: TRBV12-5
CDR3 DNA: TGTGCTAGTGCTGGATCCAACTATGGCTACACCTTC
CDR3 protein: CASAGSNYGYTF

clone size: few
J gene: TRBJ2-1
D gene: .
V gene: TRBV7-2
CDR3 DNA: TGTGCCAGCAGCTCCCGGAAGCGGGTCTCCTACAATGAGCAGTTCTTC
CDR3 protein: CASSSRKRVSYNEQFF

clone size: .
J gene: TRBJ2-6
D gene: .
V gene: TRBV6-6
CDR3 DNA: TGTGCCAGCAGTATCCGGACATCCTCCGGGGCCAACGTCCTGACTTTC
CDR3 protein: CASSIRTSSGANVLTF

clone size: .
J gene: TRBJ2-7
D gene: .
V gene: TRBV27
CDR3 DNA: TGTGCCAGCAGTATTCGGGACTCCTACGAGCAGTACTTC
CDR3 protein: CASSIRDSYEQYF

clone size: few
J gene: TRBJ2-7
D gene: TRBD1
V gene: TRBV4-2
CDR3 DNA: TGTGCCAGCAGCCCCCTGGGGGACAGGGCGCACGAGCAGTACTTC
CDR3 protein: CASSPLGDRAHEQYF

clone size: .
J gene: TRBJ1-1
D gene: .
V gene: TRBV7-9
CDR3 DNA: TGTGCCAGCAGCCTAGGGTGGGAAGCTTTCTTT
CDR3 protein: CASSLGWEAFF

clone size: .
J gene: TRBJ2-5
D gene: .
V gene: TRBV30
CDR3 DNA: TGTGCCTGGAGATTTTCAGGGAGTGAGACCCAGTACTTC
CDR3 protein: CAWRFSGSETQYF

clone size: .
J gene: TRBJ2-3
D gene: TRBD2
V gene: TRBV18
CDR3 DNA: TGTGCCAGCTCACCGGGACTAGCGGGAGATACGCAGTATTTT
CDR3 protein: CASSPGLAGDTQYF

clone size: few
J gene: TRBJ2-3
D gene: TRBD1
V gene: TRBV7-6
CDR3 DNA: TGTGCCAGCAGCCCCGGGACAGGGATCATGTATTTT
CDR3 protein: CASSPGTGIMYF

clone size: .
J gene: TRBJ1-2
D gene: .
V gene: TRBV10-3
CDR3 DNA: TGTGCCACGCAGGGGTCCTCTAATGGCTACACCTTC
CDR3 protein: CATQGSSNGYTF

clone size: .
J gene: TRBJ2-5
D gene: TRBD2
V gene: TRBV5-1
CDR3 DNA: TGCGCCAGCAGCCCCGCGCTAGCGGGAGGGGGGAGACACGAGACCCAGTACTTC
CDR3 protein: CASSPALAGGGRHETQYF

clone size: .
J gene: TRBJ1-5
D gene: .
V gene: TRBV30
CDR3 DNA: TGTGCCTGGAGTGTTCAGAGCAATCAGCCCCAGCATTTT
CDR3 protein: CAWSVQSNQPQHF

clone size: .
J gene: TRBJ1-2
D gene: .
V gene: TRBV29-1
CDR3 DNA: TGCAGCGTTGATGGGGGGACTAACTATGGCTACACCTTC
CDR3 protein: CSVDGGTNYGYTF

clone size: few
J gene: TRBJ2-1
D gene: .
V gene: TRBV7-2
CDR3 DNA: TGTGCCAGCAGCTTAGTGAGCGGCGCTTTGGATGAGCAGTTCTTC
CDR3 protein: CASSLVSGALDEQFF

clone size: .
J gene: TRBJ2-6
D gene: .
V gene: TRBV7-9
CDR3 DNA: TGTGCCAGCAGCTTAGCTGGGGCCAACGTCCTGACTTTC
CDR3 protein: CASSLAGANVLTF

clone size: .
J gene: TRBJ1-2
D gene: .
V gene: TRBV15
CDR3 DNA: TGTGCCACCAGCGGTTCACAGGGCAACTATGGCTACACCTTC
CDR3 protein: CATSGSQGNYGYTF

clone size: .
J gene: TRBJ2-7
D gene: .
V gene: TRBV29-1
CDR3 DNA: TGCAGCGCCCTGACAGATAACTACGAGCAGTACTTC
CDR3 protein: CSALTDNYEQYF

clone size: large
J gene: TRBJ1-2
D gene: .
V gene: TRBV7-3
CDR3 DNA: TGTGCCAGCAGTCTAGGGAGGGAGGATGGCTACACCTTC
CDR3 protein: CASSLGREDGYTF

clone size: .
J gene: TRBJ2-3
D gene: TRBD1
V gene: TRBV7-9
CDR3 DNA: TGTGCCAGCACCTGGGGACAGGGGATGGGTACGCAGTATTTT
CDR3 protein: CASTWGQGMGTQYF

clone size: .
J gene: TRBJ1-5
D gene: .
V gene: TRBV28
CDR3 DNA: TGTGCCAGCAGTTTACAGGGGCAGCCCCAGCATTTT
CDR3 protein: CASSLQGQPQHF

clone size: .
J gene: TRBJ1-5
D gene: .
V gene: TRBV18
CDR3 DNA: TGTGCCAGCTCACCGGGAGGGATCGATGGGCCCCAGCATTTT
CDR3 protein: CASSPGGIDGPQHF

clone size: .
J gene: TRBJ1-1
D gene: .
V gene: TRBV29-1
CDR3 DNA: TGCAGCGTTGAACGCGACACTGAAGCTTTCTTT
CDR3 protein: CSVERDTEAFF

clone size: .
J gene: TRBJ2-1
D gene: TRBD2
V gene: TRBV28
CDR3 DNA: TGTGCCAGCAGTTCCCCCCCCACTAGCGGGAGAACGGATGAGCAGTTCTTC
CDR3 protein: CASSSPPTSGRTDEQFF

clone size: few
J gene: TRBJ2-6
D gene: .
V gene: TRBV5-1
CDR3 DNA: TGCGCCAGCAGCTTGGACAACTCTGGGGCCAACGTCCTGACTTTC
CDR3 protein: CASSLDNSGANVLTF

clone size: .
J gene: TRBJ2-1
D gene: .
V gene: TRBV5-6
CDR3 DNA: TGTGCCAGCAGCCCCAGCCCTGGTTCTCAGCAGTTCTTC
CDR3 protein: CASSPSPGSQQFF

clone size: .
J gene: TRBJ2-3
D gene: .
V gene: TRBV7-9
CDR3 DNA: TGTGCCAGCAGCTTAGAGGGAGGATGGACAGATACGCAGTATTTT
CDR3 protein: CASSLEGGWTDTQYF

clone size: few
J gene: TRBJ2-3
D gene: .
V gene: TRBV27
CDR3 DNA: TGTGCCAGCAGTTCCCGCACAGATACGCAGTATTTT
CDR3 protein: CASSSRTDTQYF

clone size: .
J gene: TRBJ1-5
D gene: .
V gene: TRBV18
CDR3 DNA: TGTGCCAGCTCCCCGGGGGGGAATCAGCCCCAGCATTTT
CDR3 protein: CASSPGGNQPQHF

clone size: .
J gene: TRBJ1-3
D gene: .
V gene: TRBV5-1
CDR3 DNA: TGCGCCAGCAGCGACGCGGGAGCTGGAAACACCATATATTTT
CDR3 protein: CASSDAGAGNTIYF

clone size: few
J gene: TRBJ1-2
D gene: .
V gene: TRBV6-5
CDR3 DNA: TGTGCCAGCACCCCGGTGGAGGGCGGCGTCTATGGCTACACCTTC
CDR3 protein: CASTPVEGGVYGYTF

clone size: few
J gene: TRBJ1-1
D gene: .
V gene: TRBV19
CDR3 DNA: TGTGCCAGTAGTAAGGACACGAACACTGAAGCTTTCTTT
CDR3 protein: CASSKDTNTEAFF

clone size: .
J gene: TRBJ1-1
D gene: .
V gene: TRBV5-6
CDR3 DNA: TGTGCCAGCAGCTCGAAGGCCATCGGGATTGAAGCTTTCTTT
CDR3 protein: CASSSKAIGIEAFF